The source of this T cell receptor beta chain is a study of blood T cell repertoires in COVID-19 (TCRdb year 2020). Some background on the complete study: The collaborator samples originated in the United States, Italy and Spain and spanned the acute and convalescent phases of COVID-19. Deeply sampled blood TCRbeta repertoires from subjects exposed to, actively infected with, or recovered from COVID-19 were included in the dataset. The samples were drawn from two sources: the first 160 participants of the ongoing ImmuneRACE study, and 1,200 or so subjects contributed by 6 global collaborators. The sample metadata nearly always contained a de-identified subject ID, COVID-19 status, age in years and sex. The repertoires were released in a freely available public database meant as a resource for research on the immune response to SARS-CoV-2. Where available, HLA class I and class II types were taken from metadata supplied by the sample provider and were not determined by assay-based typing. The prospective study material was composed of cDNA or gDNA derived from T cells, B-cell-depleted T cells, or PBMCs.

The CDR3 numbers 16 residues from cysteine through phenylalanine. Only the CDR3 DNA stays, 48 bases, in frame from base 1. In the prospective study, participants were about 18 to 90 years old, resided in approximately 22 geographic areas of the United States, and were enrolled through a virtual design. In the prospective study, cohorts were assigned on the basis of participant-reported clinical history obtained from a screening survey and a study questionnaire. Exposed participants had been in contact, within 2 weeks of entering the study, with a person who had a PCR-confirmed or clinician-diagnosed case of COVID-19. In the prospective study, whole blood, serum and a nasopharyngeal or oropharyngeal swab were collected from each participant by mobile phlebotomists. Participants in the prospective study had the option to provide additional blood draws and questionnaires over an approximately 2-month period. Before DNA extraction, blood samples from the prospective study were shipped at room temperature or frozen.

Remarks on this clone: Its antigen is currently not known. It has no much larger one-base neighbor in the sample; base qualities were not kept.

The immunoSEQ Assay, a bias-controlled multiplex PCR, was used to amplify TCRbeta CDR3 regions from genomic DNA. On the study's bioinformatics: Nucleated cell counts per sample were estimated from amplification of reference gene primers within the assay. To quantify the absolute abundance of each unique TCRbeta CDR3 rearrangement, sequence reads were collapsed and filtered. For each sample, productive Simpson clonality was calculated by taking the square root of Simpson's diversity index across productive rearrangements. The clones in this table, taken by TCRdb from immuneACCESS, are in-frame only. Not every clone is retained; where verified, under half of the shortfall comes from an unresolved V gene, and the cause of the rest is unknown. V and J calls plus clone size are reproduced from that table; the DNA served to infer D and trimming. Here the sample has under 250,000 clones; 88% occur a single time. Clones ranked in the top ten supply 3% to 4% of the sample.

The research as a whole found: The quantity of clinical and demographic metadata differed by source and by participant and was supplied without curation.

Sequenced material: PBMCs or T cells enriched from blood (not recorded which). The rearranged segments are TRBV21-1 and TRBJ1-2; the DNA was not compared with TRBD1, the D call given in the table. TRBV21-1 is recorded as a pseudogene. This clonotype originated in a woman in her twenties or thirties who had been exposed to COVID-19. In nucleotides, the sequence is TGTGCCAGCAGCAAAATCCGGGTCAGGGTATCCTACGGCTACACCTTC. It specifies CASSKIRVRVSYGYTF.